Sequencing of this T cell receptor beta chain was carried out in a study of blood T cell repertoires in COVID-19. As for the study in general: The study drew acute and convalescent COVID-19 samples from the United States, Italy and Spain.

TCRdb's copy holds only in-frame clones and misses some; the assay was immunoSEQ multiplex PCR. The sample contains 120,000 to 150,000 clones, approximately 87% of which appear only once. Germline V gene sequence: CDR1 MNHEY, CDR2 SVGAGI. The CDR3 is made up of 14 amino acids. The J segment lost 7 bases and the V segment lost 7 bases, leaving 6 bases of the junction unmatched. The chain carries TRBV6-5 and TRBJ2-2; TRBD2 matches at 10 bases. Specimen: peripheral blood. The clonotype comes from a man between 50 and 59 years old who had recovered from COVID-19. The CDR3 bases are TGTGCCAGCATGGAGCGGGGGGGCAACGGGGAGCTGTTTTTT. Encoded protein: CASMERGGNGELFF.